Below, 15 T cell receptor beta chains from the same sample are listed, as sequenced in a study of shared clonotypes between healthy human individuals. The protocol was immunoSEQ multiplex PCR, while the TCRdb copy is restricted to in-frame clones and leaves out a portion. The sample lists 2 million to 2.5 million clones; 85% to 95% were seen once. Sequences were obtained from naive CD4+ T cells from PBMCs. The subset is: CD45RA+ positively selected. Source of these receptors: a man aged 18 to 30 in good health. Some clones in this sample may be carry-over from other donors' samples.

As DNA, the CDR3 is TGTGCCAGCAGTAGGTCTCGTCTAGCGGGAGCCTACAATGAGCAGTTCTTC. Protein: CASSRSRLAGAYNEQFF. The chain recombines TRBV6-4 with TRBJ2-1; TRBD2 agrees at 10 bases. This CDR3 has 17 residues. The V gene's germline CDR1 is MRHNA and CDR2 SNTAGT. With 5 bases clipped from V and 2 bases from J, the junction kept 9 bases outside the gene matches.

This chain uses TRBV14 with TRBJ2-3, with a possible D match to TRBD1 (6 bases). The CDR3 is made up of 16 amino acids. CDR1 SGHDN and CDR2 FVKESK come from the germline V gene. V lost 4 bases to trimming and J lost 5 bases, with 19 bases between them. The CDR3 loop is CASSLGAGRFVDTQYF. CDR3 nucleotides: TGTGCCAGCAGCCTGGGGGCAGGTCGATTTGTAGATACGCAGTATTTT.

Comment on this clone: In the same sample, other DNA sequences code for this CDR3. The chain is built from TRBV18 and TRBJ1-1; TRBD1 matches 7 bases. J lost 3 bases, V lost 3 bases, and 4 bases had no gene match. The CDR3 totals 14 residues. Germline CDR1 is KGHSH and CDR2 is LQKENI. CDR3 loop: CASSPLTGDTEAFF. CDR3 nucleotides: TGTGCCAGCTCACCGCTAACAGGGGACACTGAAGCTTTCTTT.

This sequence joins TRBV9 and TRBJ2-3; D ambiguous. CDR3 length: 13 amino acids. Germline V CDR1 and CDR2: SGDLS, YYNGEE. Trimming removed 3 bases at V and 2 bases at J, with 7 bases between. CDR3 sequence: CASSGRATDTQYF. The CDR3 DNA sequence: TGTGCCAGCAGCGGTCGGGCCACAGATACGCAGTATTTT.

This clone was observed a single time. This chain links TRBV6-6 with TRBJ2-3; D might be TRBD2 (6 bases). In germline, CDR1 is MNHNY, CDR2 SVGAGI (reference sequence). The CDR3 contains 12 residues. The germline V and J ends were trimmed by 6 bases and 6 bases, with 10 bases remaining between them. Here the CDR3 reads CASSFLADTQYF. CDR3 sequence (DNA): TGTGCCAGCAGCTTTCTAGCGGATACGCAGTATTTT.

A note on this clone: The sample holds other DNA sequences that translate to the same CDR3. The rearrangement uses TRBV18 and TRBJ1-2; a possible D gene is TRBD1 (5 bases). The CDR3 is 14 residues long. V gave up 2 bases and J gave up 2 bases, with 9 bases separating them. From germline, CDR1 is KGHSH and CDR2 LQKENI. DNA for the CDR3: TGTGCCAGCTCACCAGGGACCGCGAACTATGGCTACACCTTC. This gives the protein CASSPGTANYGYTF.

V gene TRBV5-1 combines with J gene TRBJ2-3; D ambiguous. V was shortened by 0 bases and J by 6 bases, with 8 bases between the two germline ends. Germline V gene lookup returns CDR1 SGHRS and CDR2 YFSETQ. The CDR3 contains 13 residues. As DNA, the CDR3 is TGCGCCAGCAGCTTGGACCTGTGCGATACGCAGTATTTT. It translates to CASSLDLCDTQYF.

The chain employs TRBV9 and TRBJ2-1; D ambiguous. Germline V lookup: CDR1 SGDLS, CDR2 YYNGEE. V was shortened by 3 bases and J by 5 bases, with 15 bases between the two germline ends. The CDR3 has 15 amino acids. The CDR3 loop reads CASSAHISLDNEQFF. The CDR3 bases are TGTGCCAGCAGCGCACACATCTCGTTGGACAATGAGCAGTTCTTC.

The chain joins TRBV6-1 to TRBJ2-7; D ambiguous. Germline CDR1 and CDR2: MNHNS and SASEGT. CDR3 length: 14 amino acids. V was pared by 4 bases and J by 6 bases, with 16 bases between. CDR3 coding DNA: TGTGCCAGCAGTGGGAGTCTCCTGGTCCGCGAGCAGTACTTC. It translates to CASSGSLLVREQYF.

The V and J genes are TRBV5-6 and TRBJ2-1; 8 bases are shared with TRBD2. Germline trimming cut 8 bases from V and 4 bases from J; bases unmatched to any gene: 11. Germline V gives CDR1 SGHDT, CDR2 YYEEEE. This CDR3 is 15 amino acids long. DNA of the CDR3: TGTGCCAGTCGCCGAACTAGCGGATTATACAATGAGCAGTTCTTC. This translates into CASRRTSGLYNEQFF.

This clone was recorded only once. The rearrangement joins TRBV5-1 to TRBJ1-5; possible D gene TRBD1, 5 bases. V was shortened by 0 bases and J by 4 bases, with 11 bases between the two germline ends. The CDR3 runs to 15 residues. The germline gives CDR1 SGHRS, CDR2 YFSETQ. Written as DNA, the CDR3 is TGCGCCAGCAGCTTGGGATGGGACCCTAATCAGCCCCAGCATTTT. It is translated as CASSLGWDPNQPQHF.

The chain joins TRBV15 to TRBJ1-5; D is perhaps TRBD1 (5 bases). The CDR3 has 17 residues. CDR1 is LNHNV and CDR2 is YYDKDF in the germline V gene (reference sequence). The V and J ends lost 0 bases and 0 bases respectively, with 12 bases between them. The CDR3 here is CATSRDFSGVSNQPQHF. The CDR3, as DNA: TGTGCCACCAGCAGAGATTTCTCGGGGGTTAGCAATCAGCCCCAGCATTTT. The full variable domain, in which reference TRBV15 and TRBJ1-5 provide the parts outside the CDR3, is DAMVIQNPRYQVTQFGKPVTLSCSQTLNHNVMYWYQQKSSQAPKLLFHYYDKDFNNEADTPDNFQSRRPNTSFCFLDIRSPGLGDTAMYLCATSRDFSGVSNQPQHFGDGTRLSIL.

The J gene is TRBJ2-6, the V gene TRBV11-1, with D tentatively TRBD1 (5 bases). V lost 6 bases and J 0 bases, leaving 12 bases between the germline ends. Germline loops: CDR1 SGHAT, CDR2 FQDESV (reference sequence). The CDR3 loop spans 16 amino acids. As DNA, the CDR3 is TGTGCCAGCAGGTTTACAGGTAGCTCTGGGGCCAACGTCCTGACTTTC. Amino acid sequence: CASRFTGSSGANVLTF. Combining the CDR3 with reference TRBV11-1 and TRBJ2-6 gives the whole variable domain EAEVAQSPRYKITEKSQAVAFWCDPISGHATLYWYRQILGQGPELLVQFQDESVVDDSQLPKDRFSAERLKGVDSTLKIQPAELGDSAMYLCASRFTGSSGANVLTFGAGSRLTVL.

The DNA of the CDR3 is TGTGCCAGCAGTGACCGCGACAGGGTTACTGCTTTCTTT. The encoded protein is CASSDRDRVTAFF. The rearrangement joins TRBV25-1 to TRBJ1-1; the match to TRBD1 covers 7 bases. Germline V CDR1 and CDR2: MGHDK, SYGVNS. CDR3 size: 13 residues. The ends lost 3 bases at V and 11 bases at J; junction bases unmatched: 9.

The chain carries TRBV5-4 and TRBJ2-5; D might be TRBD1 (5 bases). V was pared by 4 bases and J by 0 bases, with 22 bases between. Germline V gives CDR1 SGHNT, CDR2 YYREEE (reference sequence). The CDR3 spans 18 residues. The CDR3 DNA reads as TGTGCCAGCAGCCAGCCGGCGGTCTACAGGAGATACCAAGAGACCCAGTACTTC. Protein sequence: CASSQPAVYRRYQETQYF.